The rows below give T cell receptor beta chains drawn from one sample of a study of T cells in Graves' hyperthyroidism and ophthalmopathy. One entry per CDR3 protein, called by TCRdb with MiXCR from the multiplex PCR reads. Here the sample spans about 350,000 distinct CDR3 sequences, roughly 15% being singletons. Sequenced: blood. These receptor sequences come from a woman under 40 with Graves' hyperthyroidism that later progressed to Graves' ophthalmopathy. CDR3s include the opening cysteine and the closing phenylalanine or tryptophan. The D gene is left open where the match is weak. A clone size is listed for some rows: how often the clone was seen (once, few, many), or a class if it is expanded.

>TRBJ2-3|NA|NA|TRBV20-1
CSASYGGRSTDTQYF
TGCAGTGCCAGCTATGGGGGCCGAAGCACAGATACGCAGTATTTT
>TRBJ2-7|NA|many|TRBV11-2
CASSLAGSGEQYF
TGTGCCAGCAGCTTAGCTGGGTCGGGAGAGCAGTACTTC
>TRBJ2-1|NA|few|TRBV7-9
CASSLVVGSYNEQFF
TGTGCCAGCAGCTTAGTTGTCGGGAGCTACAATGAGCAGTTCTTC
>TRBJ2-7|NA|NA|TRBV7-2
CASSFYLGAYEQYF
TGTGCCAGCAGCTTTTACCTCGGGGCCTACGAGCAGTACTTC
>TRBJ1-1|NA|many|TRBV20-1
CSAVFPALWLTEAFF
TGCAGTGCTGTATTCCCGGCTCTCTGGCTGACTGAAGCTTTCTTT
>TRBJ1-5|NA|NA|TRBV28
CASSRTLRGPTRYSNQPQHF
TGTGCCAGCAGTAGGACCCTTCGGGGCCCGACACGATATAGCAATCAGCCCCAGCATTTT
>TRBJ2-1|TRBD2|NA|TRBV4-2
CASSQRLAGGVNEQFF
TGTGCCAGCAGCCAACGACTAGCGGGAGGGGTAAATGAGCAGTTCTTC
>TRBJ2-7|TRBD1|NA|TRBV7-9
CASSQKDRYYEQYF
TGTGCCAGCAGCCAAAAGGACAGGTACTACGAGCAGTACTTC
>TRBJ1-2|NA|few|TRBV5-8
CASSLWAVANYGYTF
TGTGCCAGCAGCTTGTGGGCAGTAGCTAACTATGGCTACACCTTC
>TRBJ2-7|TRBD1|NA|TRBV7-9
CASSDTGQGYEQYF
TGTGCCAGCAGCGACACCGGACAGGGCTACGAGCAGTACTTC
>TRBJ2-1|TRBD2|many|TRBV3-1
CASSQEAGGYNEQFF
TGTGCCAGCAGCCAAGAAGCGGGGGGGTACAATGAGCAGTTCTTC
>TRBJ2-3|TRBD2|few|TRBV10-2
CASSRTSFPDTQYF
TGCGCCAGCAGCCGGACTAGCTTCCCAGATACGCAGTATTTT
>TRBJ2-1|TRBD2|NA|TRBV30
CAWRLAGYNEQFF
TGTGCCTGGAGACTAGCGGGGTACAATGAGCAGTTCTTC
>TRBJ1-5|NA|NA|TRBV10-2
CASSESGRFSNQPQHF
TGCGCCAGCAGTGAGTCAGGACGGTTTAGCAATCAGCCCCAGCATTTT
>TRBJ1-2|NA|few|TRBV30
CAWSVPPPNYGYTF
TGTGCCTGGAGTGTCCCCCCTCCTAACTATGGCTACACCTTC
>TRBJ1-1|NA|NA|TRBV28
CASSRGLGTEAFF
TGTGCCAGCAGCCGTGGACTGGGCACTGAAGCTTTCTTT
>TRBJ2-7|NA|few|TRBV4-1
CASSQTRGSEQYF
TGCGCCAGCAGCCAAACCCGGGGGTCCGAGCAGTACTTC
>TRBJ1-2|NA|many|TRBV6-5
CASSYSTSGDYGYTF
TGTGCCAGCAGTTACTCGACCTCAGGGGACTATGGCTACACCTTC
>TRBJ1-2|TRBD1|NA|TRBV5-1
CASRIQGPDYGYTF
TGCGCCAGCAGGATACAGGGGCCCGACTATGGCTACACCTTC
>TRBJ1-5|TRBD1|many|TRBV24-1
CATSRTGAGNQPQHF
TGTGCCACCAGCCGGACAGGGGCGGGCAATCAGCCCCAGCATTTT
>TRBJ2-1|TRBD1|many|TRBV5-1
CASSSFTGTGNEQFF
TGCGCCAGCAGCTCATTTACCGGGACAGGGAATGAGCAGTTCTTC
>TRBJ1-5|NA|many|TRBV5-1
CASSLAPGTDQPQHF
TGCGCCAGCAGCTTGGCCCCAGGGACGGATCAGCCCCAGCATTTT
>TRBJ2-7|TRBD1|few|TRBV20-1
CSAKTGGPNYEQYF
TGCAGTGCTAAAACAGGGGGTCCAAACTACGAGCAGTACTTC
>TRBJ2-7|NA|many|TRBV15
CATSSGSEEQYF
TGTGCCACCAGCTCCGGGTCCGAGGAGCAGTACTTC
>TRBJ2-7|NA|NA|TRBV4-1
CASSQVVSASRYEQYF
TGCGCCAGCAGCCAAGTTGTGTCGGCCAGCCGGTACGAGCAGTACTTC
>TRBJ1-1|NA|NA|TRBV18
CASSLQTGGRQAFF
TGTGCCAGCTCACTTCAGACGGGTGGTAGGCAAGCTTTCTTT
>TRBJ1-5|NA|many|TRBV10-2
CASREDGNQPQHF
TGCGCCAGCAGGGAGGATGGCAATCAGCCCCAGCATTTT
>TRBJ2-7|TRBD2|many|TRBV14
CASSFAGGYEQYF
TGTGCCAGCAGCTTCGCGGGGGGCTACGAGCAGTACTTC
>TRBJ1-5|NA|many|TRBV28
CASNTGSQPQHF
TGTGCCAGCAATACGGGGAGTCAGCCCCAGCATTTT
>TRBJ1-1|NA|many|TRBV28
CASSFFRVYAEAFF
TGTGCCAGCAGTTTCTTTCGGGTGTACGCTGAAGCTTTCTTT
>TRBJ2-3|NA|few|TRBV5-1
CASSSLGVSGTDTQYF
TGCGCCAGCAGCTCCCTTGGGGTATCCGGCACAGATACGCAGTATTTT
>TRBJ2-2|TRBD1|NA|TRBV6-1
CASSRGQGQSTGELFF
TGTGCCAGCAGCAGGGGGCAGGGGCAGAGCACCGGGGAGCTGTTTTTT
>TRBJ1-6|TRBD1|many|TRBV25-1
CASSELRGQGVGSYNSPLHF
TGTGCCAGCAGTGAATTAAGGGGACAGGGGGTTGGCTCCTATAATTCACCCCTCCACTTT
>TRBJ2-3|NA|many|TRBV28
CASGIRGPTDTQYF
TGTGCCAGCGGGATCCGAGGACCCACAGATACGCAGTATTTT
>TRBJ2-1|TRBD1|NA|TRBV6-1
CASSRDRELNEQFF
TGTGCCAGCAGCCGGGACAGAGAACTCAATGAGCAGTTCTTC
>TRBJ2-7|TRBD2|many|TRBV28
CASSRGLEFNEQYF
TGTGCCAGCAGTCGTGGACTAGAGTTTAACGAGCAGTACTTC
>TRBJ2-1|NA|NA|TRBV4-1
CASSQPSLREQFF
TGCGCCAGCAGCCAACCCTCATTGCGGGAGCAGTTCTTC
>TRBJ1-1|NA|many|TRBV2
CASSERGGSEAFF
TGTGCCAGCAGTGAACGTGGGGGGTCTGAAGCTTTCTTT
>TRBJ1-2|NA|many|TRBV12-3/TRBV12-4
CASSFLYGEKNYGYTF
TGTGCCAGCAGTTTTTTATATGGGGAGAAGAACTATGGCTACACCTTC
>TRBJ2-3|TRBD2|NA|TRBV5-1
CASSARPSGGAEDTQYF
TGCGCCAGCAGCGCCCGGCCTAGCGGGGGGGCGGAAGATACGCAGTATTTT
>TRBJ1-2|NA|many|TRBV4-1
CASSQDARAHYGYTF
TGCGCCAGCAGCCAAGATGCCAGGGCCCACTATGGCTACACCTTC
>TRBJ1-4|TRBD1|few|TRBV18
CASSPLSQGAKLGEKLFF
TGTGCCAGCTCACCACTGTCACAGGGGGCGAAGTTGGGTGAAAAACTGTTTTTT
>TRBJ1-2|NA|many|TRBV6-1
CASSEPGRLGGYTF
TGTGCCAGCAGTGAACCCGGGCGCCTGGGGGGCTACACCTTC
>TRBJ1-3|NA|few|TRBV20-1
CSAWGGAYSGNTIYF
TGCAGTGCGTGGGGAGGGGCTTACTCTGGAAACACCATATATTTT
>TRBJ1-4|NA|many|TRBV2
CASSGTPFEKLFF
TGTGCCAGCAGCGGGACACCCTTTGAAAAACTGTTTTTT
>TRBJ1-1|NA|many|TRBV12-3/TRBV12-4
CASSLLATEAFF
TGTGCCAGCAGTTTACTGGCCACTGAAGCTTTCTTT
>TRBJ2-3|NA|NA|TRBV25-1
CASSESGIGNHRGTDTQYF
TGTGCCAGCAGTGAATCGGGCATCGGCAACCACCGTGGAACAGATACGCAGTATTTT
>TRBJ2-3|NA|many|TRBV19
CASSSRQGNMILTDTQYF
TGTGCCAGTAGTTCCCGCCAGGGGAACATGATTCTCACAGATACGCAGTATTTT
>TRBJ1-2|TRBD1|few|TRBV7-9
CASSSTGQAKHGYTF
TGTGCCAGCAGCAGTACAGGACAGGCAAAACATGGCTACACCTTC
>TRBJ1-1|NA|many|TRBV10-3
CAISVNAGQTEAFF
TGTGCCATCAGTGTCAATGCAGGGCAGACTGAAGCTTTCTTT
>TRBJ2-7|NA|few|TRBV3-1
CASSQPNQGGEQYF
TGTGCCAGCAGCCAACCCAACCAGGGGGGCGAGCAGTACTTC
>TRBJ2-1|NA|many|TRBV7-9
CASSLPTPAGYNEQFF
TGTGCCAGCAGCTTACCAACTCCGGCGGGCTACAATGAGCAGTTCTTC
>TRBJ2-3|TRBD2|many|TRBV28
CASRRGLARTFTDTQYF
TGTGCCAGCAGACGGGGACTAGCGAGAACCTTTACAGATACGCAGTATTTT
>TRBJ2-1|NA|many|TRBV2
CASRDGRSSYNEQFF
TGTGCCAGCAGGGATGGAAGAAGCTCCTACAATGAGCAGTTCTTC
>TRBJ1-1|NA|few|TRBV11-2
CASSPHRRLYTEAFF
TGTGCCAGCAGCCCCCACAGACGGTTATATACTGAAGCTTTCTTT
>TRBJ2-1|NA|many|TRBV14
CASSQRGARGEQFF
TGTGCCAGCAGCCAACGCGGGGCCCGGGGGGAGCAGTTCTTC
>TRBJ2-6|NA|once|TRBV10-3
CAISQKQGYLAGANVLTF
TGTGCCATCAGCCAGAAACAGGGATACTTAGCTGGGGCCAACGTCCTGACTTTC